This paragraph covers one TCR beta chain sequence. The specificity of this receptor is unknown. Base qualities are not provided; no much larger clone lies one nucleotide away. The sample has other DNA sequences that encode this CDR3 too. From each donor, a single peripheral blood sample of around 120 mL on average was drawn into heparinised tubes. Naive, central memory, regulatory and stem cell-like memory CD4+ T cells were sorted on a BD FACSAria II using a panel including CD45RO, CCR7, CD25, CD127, CD95 and CD27. A purity above 98% was achieved for all sorted populations. Right away, PBMCs were isolated by Lymphoprep density gradient centrifugation and were stained directly, with no culture step. Samples were stained and sorted in pairs, with one healthy donor and one patient per experiment, so that batch effects were minimized. The junction shows trimming of 2 bases on V and 0 bases on J, and the gene matches do not reach 2 bases of it. Including cysteine and phenylalanine, the CDR3 has 15 amino acids. The DNA shown is the 45-base CDR3, in frame from base 1. The CDR1 and CDR2 encoded by the germline V gene are KGHSH and LQKENI.

The data were taken from a study of beta chain features in type 1 diabetes (dated by TCRdb to 2016 to 2019). Background for the entire study: No differences in mean age, gender distribution, total cell number or subset yield were found between patients and healthy donors. Regulatory and stem cell-like memory subsets were obtained from only 8 patients and about eight healthy donors, while naive and central memory subsets were obtained from all 28 donors. The study compared the TCRB repertoires of sorted circulating CD4+ T cell subsets in recently diagnosed type 1 diabetes patients with those in matched healthy donors. A total of some 110 million sorted cells were examined across all samples, and the number of cells per subset was strongly correlated with RNA yield.

The entire amount of isolated RNA was reverse transcribed using the High Capacity cDNA Reverse Transcription Kit, so the sequenced TCRB transcripts were expressed ones. Deep immunoSEQ sequencing was applied to naive, central memory and regulatory T cell samples, giving an average of about 3.7 million total reads per sample. After sorted cells were lysed in RLT buffer, RNA was extracted with DNase-treated RNeasy Micro or Mini kits, with the choice depending on cell number. Each cell subset was processed separately to prevent cross-contamination, with patient and healthy donor samples processed together. Using the immunoSEQ multiplex PCR, TCRB sequences were amplified from cDNA into 87-bp fragments spanning the CDR3 region. Amplicons were sequenced on the Illumina HiSeq platform. The paper's data handling went like this. PCR bias was computationally corrected using synthetic template baselines, reads within Hamming distance 2 were collapsed, and singletons that could not be merged were discarded. By aligning reads against IMGT, V, D and J genes, CDR3 length, and insertions or deletions at six rearrangement sites were assigned. Clonotype counts were normalized to sorted cell number within each subset before computing true diversity and Gini coefficients with the tcR R package. Repertoire sharing was quantified using the overlap coefficient calculated on TCRB nucleotide sequences. Drawn from immuneACCESS, this table holds only the in-frame rearrangements with V and J called that TCRdb kept. Clones are partly lost; checked studies trace under half to an unresolved V gene and leave the rest unexplained. For V, J and clone size, that table is used; D and trimming come from the DNA. The sample data list approximately 170,000 clones, and roughly 9.1% of these were observed just once. Roughly 2.5% of the sample lies in the top ten.

The full study reports these points: PCR may preferentially amplify shorter templates, but because patient and control samples were amplified and corrected together, any resulting skew would affect both groups equally. HLA sub-analyses involved small numbers of individuals, so any influence of HLA type on TCRB rearrangement remained unresolved. Fewer insertions and more nucleotide deletions at VDJ recombination sites were observed in patients with type 1 diabetes, implying thymic rearrangement abnormalities. Because cDNA was sequenced instead of genomic DNA, activated cells with high expression could be over-represented, although the groups did not differ in activation or CD3 levels. In all four CD4+ subsets, TCRB CDR3 length was moderately but significantly shorter in type 1 diabetes patients. The naive, central memory and regulatory TCRB repertoires appeared to resemble one another more closely among patients than among healthy donors.

The specimen was central memory CD4+ T cells from blood. The chain couples TRBV18 to TRBJ2-7, and 9 junction bases match TRBD1. This TCR derives from a woman aged 18-29 years in good health. The CDR3 protein sequence reads: CASSPLDRGSYEQYF. The base sequence is TGTGCCAGCTCACCATTGGACAGGGGCTCCTACGAGCAGTACTTC.